The TCR beta chain under discussion was sequenced for a study of human versus mouse CDR3 diversity and MHC coevolution. Trimming cost V 7 bases and J 6 bases, with 13 bases left between them. Germline V gene sequence: CDR1 LNHDA, CDR2 SQIVND (reference sequence). The CDR3 sequence is 13 residues long. Some clones are missing from TCRdb's copy, which holds only in-frame ones; the method was immunoSEQ multiplex PCR. The profile shows some 80,000 clones, 85% to 95% of them singletons. This clone was seen a few times. The origin of this receptor is a person aged 30-70 years in good health. J is TRBJ1-5 and V is TRBV19, with D tentatively TRBD1 (5 bases). Source material: naive CD4+ T cells from blood. The subset: CD45RO-negative CD62L-positive naive CD4 T cells. The CDR3 region is CASMGQGTQPQHF. The CDR3 nucleotides read TGTGCCAGTATGGGGCAGGGCACTCAGCCCCAGCATTTT.